The sample holds many counts of the clone carrying this TCR beta chain. The antigen remains unidentified. Germline V gene data show CDR1 as KGHDR and CDR2 as SFDVKD. The germline V and J ends were trimmed by 5 bases and 3 bases, with 9 bases remaining between them. The CDR3 is made up of 13 amino acids. cDNA molecules, individually, were tagged with unique molecular identifiers. TCRdb recomputed calls from the 5' RACE reads with MiXCR, one row per CDR3 protein. The sample includes 11,000 or so distinct CDR3 sequences, around 4.9% of them seen just once. The data derive from a study of early T cells in non-severe SARS-CoV-2 infection. Broader study findings: Anti-spike CD8 specificities were favored by VDJdb matching, whose results missed private and CD4 specificities.

The genes are TRBV24-1 and TRBJ2-5; a weak D match, TRBD2 (7 bases). The TCR comes from an adult who was a healthcare worker with PCR-confirmed SARS-CoV-2 infection or an uninfected control (not recorded which). Sequenced input: whole blood. CDR3 loop: CATSGGGEETQYF. In DNA form, the CDR3 reads TGTGCCACCAGTGGCGGGGGCGAAGAGACCCAGTACTTC.